Below, one T cell receptor (beta chain) is given with its context. These data come from a study of control samples from healthy donors and cancer patients. This table comes from immunoSEQ multiplex PCR, and its TCRdb copy is limited to in-frame clones, with some not included. The repertoire holds roughly 120,000 clones, with 80% to 90% as singletons. The ends lost 5 bases at V and 8 bases at J; junction bases unmatched: 8. CDR1 and CDR2 from the germline V gene are MNHEY and SMNVEV (reference sequence). The CDR3 contains 14 residues. Material: PBMCs. This receptor was taken from a woman between 50 and 59 years old with colorectal cancer. This rearrangement joins TRBV27 to TRBJ1-4; TRBD1 matches at 7 bases. In DNA form, the CDR3 reads TGTGCCAGCAGTCTAGACAGGGCTGGGGAAAAACTGTTTTTT. It yields the protein CASSLDRAGEKLFF.